Shown below are 5 T cell receptor beta chains from a single sample sequenced in a study of blood T cell repertoires in COVID-19. The repertoire was sequenced with immunoSEQ multiplex PCR; TCRdb's copy has only in-frame clones and lacks some. The data contain 200,000 to 300,000 clones, approximately 83% of them seen just once; the ten biggest clones take up 3.3%. The source material was PBMCs or T cells enriched from blood (not recorded which). These receptors originate from a woman between 35 and 50 years old with acute COVID-19.

The gene calls are TRBV19 and TRBJ2-4, with 9 bases lining up with TRBD1. Trimming removed 10 bases from V and 4 bases from J; junction bases left unmatched: 5. There are 13 residues in the CDR3. Per the germline V gene, CDR1 is LNHDA and CDR2 is SQIVND (reference sequence). CDR3 nucleotides: TGTGCCAATCCTGGGACAGGGAAAAACATTCAGTACTTC. It yields the protein CANPGTGKNIQYF.

This chain's CDR3 is CASSDPMTDTQYF. The CDR3, as DNA: TGTGCCAGCAGTGATCCAATGACAGATACGCAGTATTTT. The rearrangement uses TRBV2 and TRBJ2-3, with D uncertain. Looked up from germline, CDR1 is SNHLY and CDR2 is FYNNEI. V lost 3 bases, J lost 3 bases, and 7 bases lay in between. The CDR3 loop spans 13 amino acids.

In this sample, this clone turned up a few times. The gene calls are TRBV10-3 and TRBJ2-7; 12 positions match TRBD2. This CDR3 contains 14 residues. Looked up from germline, CDR1 is ENHRY and CDR2 is SYGVKD. V dropped 6 bases and J dropped 0; count of bases not matched to a gene: 0. CDR3 residues: CAIRTSGGSYEQYF. CDR3 DNA sequence: TGTGCCATCAGGACTAGCGGGGGCTCCTACGAGCAGTACTTC.

The genes are TRBV30 and TRBJ2-2; 7 bases are a match to TRBD2. This CDR3 has 13 residues. The ends lost 1 base at V and 5 bases at J; junction bases unmatched: 1. The germline V gene encodes CDR1 GTSNPN and CDR2 SVGIG (reference sequence). The CDR3: CAWSGGGTGELFF. The DNA of the CDR3 is TGTGCCTGGAGTGGCGGGGGTACCGGGGAGCTGTTTTTT. The entire variable domain, with the rest obtained from reference TRBV30 and TRBJ2-2, is as follows: SQTIHQWPATLVQPVGSPLSLECTVEGTSNPNLYWYRQAAGRGLQLLFYSVGIGQISSEVPQNLSASRPQDRQFILSSKKLLLSDSGFYLCAWSGGGTGELFFGEGSRLTVL.

The chain couples TRBV30 to TRBJ2-2; tentatively, D is TRBD2 (6 bases). CDR1 GTSNPN and CDR2 SVGIG come from the germline V gene (reference sequence). The CDR3 has 13 amino acids. The germline V and J ends were trimmed by 3 bases and 6 bases, with 11 bases remaining between them. The chain's CDR3 is CAWRRGLSGELFF. The CDR3 DNA follows: TGTGCCTGGAGGCGAGGACTATCCGGGGAGCTGTTTTTT.